This T cell receptor beta chain was sequenced in a study of blood T cell repertoires in COVID-19. About the research overall: The cDNA or gDNA used as material had been derived from T cells, B-cell-depleted T cells, or PBMCs.

Clones were sequenced by immunoSEQ multiplex PCR, and TCRdb holds only the in-frame ones, with some missing. The sample has about 350,000 clones; under 95% are singletons. V was clipped by 2 bases and J by 1 base; unmatched bases: 7. The germline V gene encodes CDR1 LGHNA and CDR2 YSLEER. The CDR3 loop spans 17 amino acids. This chain uses TRBV4-3 with TRBJ2-2; 7 positions match TRBD1. The clonotype comes from a woman under 30 who had recovered from COVID-19. The source material was peripheral blood. Here the CDR3 reads CASSQPTGQMNTGELFF. The CDR3 DNA is TGCGCCAGCAGCCAACCGACGGGACAGATGAACACCGGGGAGCTGTTTTTT.